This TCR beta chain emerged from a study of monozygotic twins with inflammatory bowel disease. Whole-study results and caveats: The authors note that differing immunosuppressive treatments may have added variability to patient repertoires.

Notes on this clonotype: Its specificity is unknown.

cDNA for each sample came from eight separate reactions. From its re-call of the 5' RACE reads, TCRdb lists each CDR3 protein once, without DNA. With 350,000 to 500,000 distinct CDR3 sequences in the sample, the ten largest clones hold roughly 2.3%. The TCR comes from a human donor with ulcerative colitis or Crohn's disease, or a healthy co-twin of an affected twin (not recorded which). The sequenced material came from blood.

The CDR3: CSAPSPGGAFEKLFF. The chain links TRBV20-1 to TRBJ1-4; checking the TCRdb D call of TRBD1 is not possible without DNA. Germline V gives CDR1 DFQATT, CDR2 SNEGSKA (reference sequence). The CDR3 extends over 15 amino acids.